The 3 T cell receptor beta chains listed next were all sequenced from one sample in a study of post-analysis software for immune sequencing data. No antigens are known for them. TCR beta cDNA libraries had unique molecular identifiers. TCRdb re-derived calls from the PCR reads in MiXCR, one entry per CDR3 protein. This sample has hundreds of thousands of distinct CDR3 sequences, with approximately 53% found just once. Study conclusions and caveats: With TRBV5-6, TRBV5-1 and TRBV20-1 included, a handful of TRBV segments were more frequent in patients than in controls.

Sequencing used blood. The receptor set was obtained from a girl aged 5-17 years with multiple sclerosis.

The CDR3 is CASSLGTLSGANVLTF. The CDR3 bases are TGTGCCAGCAGCTTGGGGACCCTCTCTGGGGCCAACGTCCTGACTTTC. The chain couples TRBV5-5 to TRBJ2-6; D not certain. Germline values: CDR1 SGHKS, CDR2 YYEKEE (reference sequence). Trimming cost V 0 bases and J 0 bases, with 7 bases left between them. The CDR3 runs 16 residues.

Note on this clonotype: Possible read error: a much larger clone is one base away. The CDR3 sequence is CAISGGTGGTDTQYF. In DNA, the CDR3 is TGTGCCATCAGTGGGGGGACAGGCGGAACAGATACGCAGTATTTT. The V call is TRBV10-3, the J call TRBJ2-3; 8 bases align to TRBD1. Germline V gene data show CDR1 as ENHRY and CDR2 as SYGVKD. The CDR3 sequence is 15 residues long. Trimming took 4 bases from V and 3 from J; bases not matched to a gene: 6.

V is TRBV5-1 and J is TRBJ2-5; D possibly matches TRBD1 or TRBD2 (6 bases each). This CDR3 has 15 amino acids. CDR1 and CDR2 from the germline V gene are SGHRS and YFSETQ. The V end lost 1 base, the J end lost 5 bases, and 15 bases lay between the germline ends. Written as DNA, the CDR3 is TGCGCCAGCAGCTTGAGTCCGGGGGCTGGGGAGACCCAGTACTTC. This translates into CASSLSPGAGETQYF.